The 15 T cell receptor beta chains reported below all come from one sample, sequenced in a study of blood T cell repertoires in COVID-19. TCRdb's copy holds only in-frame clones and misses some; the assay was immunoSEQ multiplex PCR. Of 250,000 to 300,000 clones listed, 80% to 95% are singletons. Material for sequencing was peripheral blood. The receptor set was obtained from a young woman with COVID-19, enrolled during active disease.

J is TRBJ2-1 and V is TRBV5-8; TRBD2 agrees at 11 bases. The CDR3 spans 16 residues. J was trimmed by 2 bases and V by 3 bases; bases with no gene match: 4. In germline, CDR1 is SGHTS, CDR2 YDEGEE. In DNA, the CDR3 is TGTGCCAGCAGCTCTATAGCGGGAGGGGCCTACAATGAGCAGTTCTTC. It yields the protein CASSSIAGGAYNEQFF.

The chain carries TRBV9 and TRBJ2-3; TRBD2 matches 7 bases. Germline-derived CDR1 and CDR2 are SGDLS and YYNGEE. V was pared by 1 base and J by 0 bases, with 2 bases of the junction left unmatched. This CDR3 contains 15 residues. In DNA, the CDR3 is TGTGCCAGCAGCGTACTAGCGGCTAGCACAGATACGCAGTATTTT. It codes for CASSVLAASTDTQYF.

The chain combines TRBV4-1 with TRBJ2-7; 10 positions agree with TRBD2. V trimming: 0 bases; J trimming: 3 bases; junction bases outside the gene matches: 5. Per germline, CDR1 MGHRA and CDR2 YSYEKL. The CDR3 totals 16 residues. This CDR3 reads CASSQEKREGLYEQYF. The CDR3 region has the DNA TGCGCCAGCAGCCAAGAGAAGCGGGAGGGCCTCTACGAGCAGTACTTC.

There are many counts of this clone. In DNA, the CDR3 is TGTGCCAGCAGCCAAGCGGGGGGTAACTCACCCCTCCACTTT. Translated, it gives CASSQAGGNSPLHF. The gene calls are TRBV3-1 (or the pseudogene TRBV3-2) and TRBJ1-6; D is possibly TRBD1 (5 bases). V shed 1 base and J shed 10 bases, with 11 bases lying between them. There are 14 residues in the CDR3. Germline CDR1 reads LGHDT; CDR2 reads YNNKEL (reference sequence).

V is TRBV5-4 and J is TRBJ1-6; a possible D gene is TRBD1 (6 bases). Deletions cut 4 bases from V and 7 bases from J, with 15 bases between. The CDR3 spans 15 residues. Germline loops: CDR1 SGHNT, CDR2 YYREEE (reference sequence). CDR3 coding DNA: TGTGCCAGCAGCAACGGACAGATCAGGAATTCACCCCTCCACTTT. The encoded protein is CASSNGQIRNSPLHF.

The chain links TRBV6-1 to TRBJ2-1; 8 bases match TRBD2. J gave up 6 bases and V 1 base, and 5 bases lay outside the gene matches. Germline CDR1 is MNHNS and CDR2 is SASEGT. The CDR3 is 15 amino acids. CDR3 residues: CASSEVVAGINEQFF. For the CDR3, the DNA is TGTGCCAGCAGTGAAGTGGTAGCGGGAATCAATGAGCAGTTCTTC.

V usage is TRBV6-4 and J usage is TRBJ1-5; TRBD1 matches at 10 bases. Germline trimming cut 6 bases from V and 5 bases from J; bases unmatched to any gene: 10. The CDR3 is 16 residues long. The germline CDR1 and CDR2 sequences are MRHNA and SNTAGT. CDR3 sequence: CASRAEGQGRDQPQHF. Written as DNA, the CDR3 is TGTGCCAGCAGGGCAGAGGGACAGGGGCGCGATCAGCCCCAGCATTTT.

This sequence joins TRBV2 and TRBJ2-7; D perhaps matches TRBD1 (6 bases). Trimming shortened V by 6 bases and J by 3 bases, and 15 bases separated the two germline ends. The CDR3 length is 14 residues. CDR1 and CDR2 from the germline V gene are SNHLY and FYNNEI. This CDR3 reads CASSPRRGSYEQYF. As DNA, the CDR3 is TGTGCCAGCAGCCCCCGCAGGGGAAGCTACGAGCAGTACTTC.

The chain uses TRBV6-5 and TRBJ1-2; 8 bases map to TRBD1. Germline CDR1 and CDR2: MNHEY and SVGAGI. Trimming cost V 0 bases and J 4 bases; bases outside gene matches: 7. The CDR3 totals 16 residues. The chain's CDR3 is CASSYSEQGAGYGYTF. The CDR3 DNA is TGTGCCAGCAGTTACTCGGAGCAGGGGGCGGGCTATGGCTACACCTTC.

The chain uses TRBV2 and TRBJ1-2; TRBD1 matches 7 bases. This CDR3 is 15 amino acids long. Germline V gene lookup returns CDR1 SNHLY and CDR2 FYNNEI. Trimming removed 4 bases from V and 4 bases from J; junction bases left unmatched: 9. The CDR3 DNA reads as TGTGCCAGCAGTGCTGACAGGGATCGATCCTATGGCTACACCTTC. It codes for CASSADRDRSYGYTF.

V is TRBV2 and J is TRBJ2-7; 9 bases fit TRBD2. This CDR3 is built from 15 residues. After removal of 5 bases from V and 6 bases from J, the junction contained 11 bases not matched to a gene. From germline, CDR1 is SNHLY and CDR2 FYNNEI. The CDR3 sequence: CASSSPLAGPFEQYF. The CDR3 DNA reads TGTGCCAGCAGTTCCCCACTAGCGGGCCCTTTCGAGCAGTACTTC.

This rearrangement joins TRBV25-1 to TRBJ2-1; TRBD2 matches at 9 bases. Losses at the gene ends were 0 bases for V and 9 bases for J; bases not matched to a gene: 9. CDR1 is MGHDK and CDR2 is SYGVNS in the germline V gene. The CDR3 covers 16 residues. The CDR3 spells CASSEYGLAGFSEQFF. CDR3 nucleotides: TGTGCCAGCAGTGAATATGGGCTAGCGGGATTCAGTGAGCAGTTCTTC.

As DNA, the CDR3 is TGCGCCAGCAGCTTCGGGACAGGTGATTCACCCCTCCACTTT. It translates to CASSFGTGDSPLHF. The chain has TRBV5-1 and TRBJ1-6; 8 bases align to TRBD1. The V gene's germline CDR1 is SGHRS and CDR2 YFSETQ. Trimming took 2 bases from V and 8 from J; bases not matched to a gene: 3. CDR3 length: 14 residues.

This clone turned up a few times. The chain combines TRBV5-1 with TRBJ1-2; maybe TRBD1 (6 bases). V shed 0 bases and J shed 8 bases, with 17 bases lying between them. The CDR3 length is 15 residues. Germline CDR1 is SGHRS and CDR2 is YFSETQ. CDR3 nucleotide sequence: TGCGCCAGCAGCTTGGACAGGGCGGCGGTCGGCGGCTACACCTTC. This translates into CASSLDRAAVGGYTF.

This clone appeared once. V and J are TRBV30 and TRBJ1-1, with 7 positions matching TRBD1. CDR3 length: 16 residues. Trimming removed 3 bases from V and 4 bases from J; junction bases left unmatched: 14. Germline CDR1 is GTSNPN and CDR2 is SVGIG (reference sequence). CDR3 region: CAWRQTLQGKGTEAFF. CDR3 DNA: TGTGCCTGGAGACAAACTCTACAGGGGAAAGGCACTGAAGCTTTCTTT.